This is a list of T cell receptor beta chains from one sample in a study of cytomegalovirus exposure and HLA in healthy donors. The data were produced by immunoSEQ multiplex PCR, yet TCRdb's version contains in-frame clones alone and is incomplete. The repertoire includes some 110,000 clones, around 70% of them detected once, and roughly 3% sits in the top ten. Sequenced: PBMCs. These TCRs come from a man aged 25 to 45 in good health and CMV-seronegative. The CDR3 runs from the conserved cysteine through the conserved F or W. Each record gives: V gene, J gene, CDR3 protein.

v_gene: TRBV7-9; j_gene: TRBJ2-5; CDR3aa: CASGPSGAETQYF
v_gene: TRBV2; j_gene: TRBJ2-1; CDR3aa: CASSELGQGGNEQFF
v_gene: TRBV4-3; j_gene: TRBJ2-7; CDR3aa: CASSQERGDSYEQYF
v_gene: TRBV19; j_gene: TRBJ1-1; CDR3aa: CASSMGRGQLAEAFF
v_gene: TRBV30; j_gene: TRBJ1-1; CDR3aa: CAWSVLGGPNTEAFF
v_gene: TRBV12-5; j_gene: TRBJ1-1; CDR3aa: CASGSDRTGTEAFF
v_gene: TRBV11-2; j_gene: TRBJ2-4; CDR3aa: CASSLDLGDFTKNIQYF
v_gene: TRBV7-2; j_gene: TRBJ2-7; CDR3aa: CASRPDRFTYEQYF
v_gene: TRBV6-5; j_gene: TRBJ2-7; CDR3aa: CASSYSMRGYEQYF
v_gene: TRBV2; j_gene: TRBJ2-7; CDR3aa: CASRTVPGLIYEQYF
v_gene: TRBV7-8; j_gene: TRBJ2-2; CDR3aa: CASSRLQQGTGELFF
v_gene: TRBV5-1; j_gene: TRBJ1-2; CDR3aa: CASSTWTGGSGYTF
v_gene: TRBV5-1; j_gene: TRBJ1-2; CDR3aa: CASSRGDRDGYTF
v_gene: TRBV21-1; j_gene: TRBJ2-7; CDR3aa: CASSGQGALYEQYF
v_gene: TRBV4-1; j_gene: TRBJ2-7; CDR3aa: CASSQEGTGRTEQYF
v_gene: TRBV11-2; j_gene: TRBJ1-1; CDR3aa: CASSRDRGTEAFF
v_gene: TRBV4-1; j_gene: TRBJ2-2; CDR3aa: CASSRTIETSGSGTGELFF
v_gene: TRBV9; j_gene: TRBJ2-1; CDR3aa: CASSPHTGSYNEQFF
v_gene: TRBV7-2; j_gene: TRBJ2-3; CDR3aa: CASSRTSGATDTQYF
v_gene: TRBV6-5; j_gene: TRBJ2-3; CDR3aa: CASTPGTASTDTQYF
v_gene: TRBV5-4; j_gene: TRBJ2-3; CDR3aa: CASSHLAGADDTQYF
v_gene: TRBV30; j_gene: TRBJ2-2; CDR3aa: CAWSQDTLNTGELFF
v_gene: TRBV7-3; j_gene: TRBJ1-5; CDR3aa: CASSLQGNQPQHF
v_gene: TRBV9; j_gene: TRBJ2-2; CDR3aa: CASSVMNSGTGELFF
v_gene: TRBV7-9; j_gene: TRBJ1-1; CDR3aa: CASSTGQGEAFF
v_gene: TRBV6-7; j_gene: TRBJ2-1; CDR3aa: CASSGQGMYNEQFF
v_gene: TRBV15; j_gene: TRBJ1-1; CDR3aa: CATSVGIRSPREAFF
v_gene: TRBV18; j_gene: TRBJ2-5; CDR3aa: CASSRDTQETQYF
v_gene: TRBV18; j_gene: TRBJ2-2; CDR3aa: CASSPTGTGNTGELFF
v_gene: TRBV13; j_gene: TRBJ1-1; CDR3aa: CASSLDGQRNTEAFF
v_gene: TRBV13; j_gene: TRBJ1-1; CDR3aa: CASSSGRNTEAFF
v_gene: TRBV5-4; j_gene: TRBJ1-1; CDR3aa: CASSLRGTEAFF
v_gene: TRBV18; j_gene: TRBJ2-3; CDR3aa: CASSPFGQTTDTQYF
v_gene: TRBV5-6; j_gene: TRBJ1-4; CDR3aa: CASSLASSEKLFF
v_gene: TRBV18; j_gene: TRBJ2-7; CDR3aa: CASSPITVNYEQYF
v_gene: TRBV7-8; j_gene: TRBJ1-3; CDR3aa: CASSFGQENTIYF
v_gene: TRBV29-1; j_gene: TRBJ1-2; CDR3aa: CSGLMGFGSGYTF
v_gene: TRBV5-1; j_gene: TRBJ1-1; CDR3aa: CASSPGTGTSEAFF
v_gene: TRBV18; j_gene: TRBJ2-7; CDR3aa: CASSPPARGEQYF
v_gene: TRBV29-1; j_gene: TRBJ2-2; CDR3aa: CSVLGQANTGELFF
v_gene: TRBV5-4; j_gene: TRBJ1-2; CDR3aa: CASSLAGIPYGYTF
v_gene: TRBV6-5; j_gene: TRBJ1-6; CDR3aa: CASSYSFRGRSPLHF
v_gene: TRBV28; j_gene: TRBJ2-5; CDR3aa: CASSFSLQIQETQYF